These T cell receptor beta chains were read from a single sample in a study of blood T cell repertoires in COVID-19. TCRdb's table, derived via immunoSEQ multiplex PCR, lists solely in-frame clones and lacks some. The table lists 120,000 to 150,000 clones, 84% of them singletons, with 3% to 4% in the top ten. Sequenced input: PBMCs or T cells enriched from blood (not recorded which). These receptors all stem from a man between 50 and 59 years old in a cohort exposed to, infected with or recovered from COVID-19 (not recorded which). Both conserved end residues are part of each CDR3. The D gene is left open where the match is weak. Only some rows state a clone size, as once, few, many or a class for expanded clones.

j_call | clone_size | v_call | d_call | cdr3_nt | cdr3_aa
TRBJ1-3 | NA | TRBV18 | NA | TGTGCCAGCTCACCGTATTCTGACACCTTCTCTGGAAACACCATATATTTT | CASSPYSDTFSGNTIYF
TRBJ2-3 | NA | TRBV11-3 | NA | TGTGCCAGCAGCCTAGGTGGCGGGGCGACAGATACGCAGTATTTT | CASSLGGGATDTQYF
TRBJ1-5 | NA | TRBV30 | NA | TGTGCCTGGAGTGTACAGGTGGCGGGCAATCAGCCCCAGCATTTT | CAWSVQVAGNQPQHF
TRBJ1-4 | NA | TRBV3-1/TRBV3-2 | NA | TGTGCCAGCAGCCAAGTCGGGGGGATGGATAATGAAAAACTGTTTTTT | CASSQVGGMDNEKLFF
TRBJ1-1 | NA | TRBV12-3/TRBV12-4 | NA | TGTGCCAGCACCCTCTACACTGAAGCTTTCTTT | CASTLYTEAFF
TRBJ2-1 | NA | TRBV18 | TRBD2 | TGTGCCAGCTCACGAAAGGCGGGAGGGACCTACAATGAGCAGTTCTTC | CASSRKAGGTYNEQFF
TRBJ2-3 | few | TRBV10-1 | NA | TGCGCCAGCAGCGGGATCCCCACAGATACGCAGTATTTT | CASSGIPTDTQYF
TRBJ2-1 | once | TRBV18 | TRBD1 | TGTGCCAGCTCACCACAGGGGACAGGGAGAAATGAGCAGTTCTTC | CASSPQGTGRNEQFF
TRBJ2-3 | few | TRBV30 | NA | TGTGCCTGGAGTGTACGCGGGGGCACAGATACGCAGTATTTT | CAWSVRGGTDTQYF
TRBJ1-1 | once | TRBV6-2/TRBV6-3 | NA | TGTGCCAGCAGTTACTCCCCAGGGGCTGAAGCTTTCTTT | CASSYSPGAEAFF
TRBJ2-7 | NA | TRBV5-4 | TRBD1 | TGTGCCAGCAGGGGGACAGCCGAGCAGTACTTC | CASRGTAEQYF
TRBJ2-3 | NA | TRBV25-1 | TRBD1 | TGTGCCAGTGGTCCGAGGACAGGGAGAGGAACAGATACGCAGTATTTT | CASGPRTGRGTDTQYF
TRBJ2-7 | NA | TRBV4-1 | NA | TGCGCCAGCAGCCACTCCCTGGGGAGTTCCTACGAGCAGTACTTC | CASSHSLGSSYEQYF
TRBJ1-3 | NA | TRBV27 | NA | TGTGCCAGCAGTCCCTCGACAGGCCCCTACTCTGGAAACACCATATATTTT | CASSPSTGPYSGNTIYF
TRBJ1-2 | once | TRBV5-1 | NA | TGCGCCAGCAGCTTGCAGGCAGGGAATGGCTACACCTTC | CASSLQAGNGYTF
TRBJ1-2 | NA | TRBV5-1 | NA | TGCGCCAGCAGTCGGGGATCGGACTATGGCTACACCTTC | CASSRGSDYGYTF
TRBJ2-3 | few | TRBV7-2 | NA | TGTGCCAGCAGCCCCATGACAGGCCGTTTCCTGACATATACGCAGTATTTT | CASSPMTGRFLTYTQYF
TRBJ2-7 | NA | TRBV6-5 | NA | TGTGCCAGCGGTAATCAGGGGAACTCCAACGAGCAGTACTTC | CASGNQGNSNEQYF
TRBJ2-7 | NA | TRBV7-2 | NA | TGTGCCAGCAGCCCCGTGCAAGCGGCCTACGAGCAGTACTTC | CASSPVQAAYEQYF
TRBJ2-7 | NA | TRBV6-2/TRBV6-3 | TRBD2 | TGTGCCAGCAGTTACTCGTTGGGACTAGCTAATGACGAGCAGTACTTC | CASSYSLGLANDEQYF
TRBJ2-3 | NA | TRBV6-4 | TRBD2 | TGTGCCAGCAGTGACGGGACTAGCAGCACAGATACGCAGTATTTT | CASSDGTSSTDTQYF
TRBJ1-5 | few | TRBV7-9 | NA | TGTGCCAGCAGCCCAGGGGTAGGTTCCAATCAGCCCCAGCATTTT | CASSPGVGSNQPQHF
TRBJ2-1 | NA | TRBV29-1 | TRBD2 | TGCAGCGTTGCCCCGACTAGCGGGAGGGGTGAGCAGTTCTTC | CSVAPTSGRGEQFF
TRBJ2-4 | NA | TRBV4-2 | TRBD2 | TGTGCCAGCAGCCAAGATGTACCCCTAGCGGGAGGAACAAACATTCAGTACTTC | CASSQDVPLAGGTNIQYF